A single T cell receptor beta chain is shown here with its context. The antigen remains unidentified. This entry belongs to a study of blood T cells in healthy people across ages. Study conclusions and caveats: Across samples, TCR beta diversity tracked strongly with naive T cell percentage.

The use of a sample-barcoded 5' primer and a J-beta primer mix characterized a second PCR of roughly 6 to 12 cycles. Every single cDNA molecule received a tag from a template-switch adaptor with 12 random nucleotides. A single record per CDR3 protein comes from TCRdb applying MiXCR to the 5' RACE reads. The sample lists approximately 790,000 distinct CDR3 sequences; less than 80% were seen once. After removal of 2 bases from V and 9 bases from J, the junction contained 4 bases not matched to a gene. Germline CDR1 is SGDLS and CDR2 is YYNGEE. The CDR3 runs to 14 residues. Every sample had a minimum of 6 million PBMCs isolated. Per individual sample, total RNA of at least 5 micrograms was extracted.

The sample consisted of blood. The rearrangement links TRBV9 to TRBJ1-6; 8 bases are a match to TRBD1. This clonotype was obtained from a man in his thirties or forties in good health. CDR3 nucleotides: TGTGCCAGCAGCGTTACGGGACAGGCTTCACCCCTCCACTTT. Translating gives CASSVTGQASPLHF.